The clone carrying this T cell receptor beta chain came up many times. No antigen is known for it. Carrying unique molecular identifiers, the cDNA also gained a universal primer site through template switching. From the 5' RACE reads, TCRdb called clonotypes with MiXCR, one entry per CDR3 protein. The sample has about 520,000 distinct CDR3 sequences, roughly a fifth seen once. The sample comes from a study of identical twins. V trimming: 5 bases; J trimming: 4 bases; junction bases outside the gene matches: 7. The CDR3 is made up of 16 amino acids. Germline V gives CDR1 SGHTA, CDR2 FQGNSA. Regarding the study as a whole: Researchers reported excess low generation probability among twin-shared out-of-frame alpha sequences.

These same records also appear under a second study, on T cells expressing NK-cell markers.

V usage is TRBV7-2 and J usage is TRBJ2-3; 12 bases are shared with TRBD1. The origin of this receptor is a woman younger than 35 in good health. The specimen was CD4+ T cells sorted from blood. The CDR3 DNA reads TGTGCCAGCAGCGCCGGGACAGGGGGCGTCTCAGATACGCAGTATTTT. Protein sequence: CASSAGTGGVSDTQYF.